The rows below give T cell receptor beta chains drawn from one sample of a study of blood T cell repertoires in COVID-19. Method: immunoSEQ multiplex PCR; TCRdb's copy keeps in-frame clones and lacks some. This table has 100,000 to 150,000 clones, approximately 90% appearing once. Material for sequencing was peripheral blood. These receptors all come from a middle-aged man with COVID-19, enrolled during active disease. Both conserved end residues are part of each CDR3. A D gene is named only where the DNA matches it firmly. Size is omitted from some rows. Given values are once, few, many or a class for expanded clones.

>TRBD1|TRBV28|TRBJ1-5|-
TGTGCCAGCAGCATGGACAGGGTGGGCAATCAGCCCCAGCATTTT
CASSMDRVGNQPQHF
>TRBD2|TRBV30|TRBJ2-6|once
TGTGCCTGGAGTGGCGGGGGGGCTGGGGCCAACGTCCTGACTTTC
CAWSGGGAGANVLTF
>-|TRBV6-5|TRBJ2-4|-
TGTGCCAGCAGTTATTCGGGCATTCAGTACTTC
CASSYSGIQYF
>-|TRBV5-1|TRBJ1-4|-
TGCGCCAGCAGCTTGGGCAGGGGCGGTGAAAAACTGTTTTTT
CASSLGRGGEKLFF
>-|TRBV7-8|TRBJ2-7|-
TGTGCCAGCAGCTTAGCTCGGGTAAGACAGGAACACTACGAGCAGTACTTC
CASSLARVRQEHYEQYF
>-|TRBV10-3|TRBJ2-3|-
TGTGCCACCATGCTGGGGGAGGGCACAGATACGCAGTATTTT
CATMLGEGTDTQYF
>-|TRBV30|TRBJ1-1|-
TGTGCCTGGACCCTAGGGGGTTTCATGAACACTGAAGCTTTCTTT
CAWTLGGFMNTEAFF
>-|TRBV12-3/TRBV12-4|TRBJ2-5|few
TGTGCCAGCAGTCCCGGGTCCGGGGAGACCCAGTACTTC
CASSPGSGETQYF
>-|TRBV27|TRBJ2-1|-
TGTGCCAGCAGTTTATCAACCGCAGGGTATGAGCAGTTCTTC
CASSLSTAGYEQFF
>-|TRBV6-2/TRBV6-3|TRBJ2-7|-
TGTGCCAGCAGTTATTTCGACGCCGGGGGGCAGTACTTC
CASSYFDAGGQYF
>TRBD1|TRBV28|TRBJ1-2|-
TGTGCCAGCAGACCGACAGGGGGCCCTGGCTACACCTTC
CASRPTGGPGYTF
>-|TRBV19|TRBJ1-5|-
TGTGCCAGTAGTATCCGCCACGGTCAGCCCCAGCATTTT
CASSIRHGQPQHF
>TRBD1|TRBV10-1|TRBJ2-2|-
TGCGCCAGCAGTGCTGGACAGGGAACCGGGGAGCTGTTTTTT
CASSAGQGTGELFF
>-|TRBV5-5|TRBJ1-1|-
TGTGCCAGCAGCTCCAGGGGCACTGAAGCTTTCTTT
CASSSRGTEAFF
>-|TRBV19|TRBJ2-5|-
TGTGCCAGTAGTATAACGGGGGTCCGGCCCCAGTACTTC
CASSITGVRPQYF
>TRBD2|TRBV6-5|TRBJ2-1|-
TGTGCCAGCAGTATAGATAGCGGGAGAGCAGGTGAGCAGTTCTTC
CASSIDSGRAGEQFF
>TRBD1|TRBV9|TRBJ1-3|-
TGTGCCAGCGGAGACAGGGGAGGAGCGGGAAACACCATATATTTT
CASGDRGGAGNTIYF
>-|TRBV19|TRBJ2-4|-
TGTGCCAGTAGTACTCCCGGAGCGGCAAAAAACATTCAGTACTTC
CASSTPGAAKNIQYF
>TRBD1|TRBV10-3|TRBJ1-6|-
TGTGCCATCAGTGATTCGGACAGGGACGTTCGGGGACCCCTCCACTTT
CAISDSDRDVRGPLHF
>TRBD1|TRBV3-1/TRBV3-2|TRBJ1-5|-
TGTGCCAGCAGCCAAGATTTGAGGACAGGGGGTTATCAGCCCCAGCATTTT
CASSQDLRTGGYQPQHF
>TRBD1|TRBV19|TRBJ1-5|-
TGTGCCAGTACTCCCAGGGACAGGGGAAGGGGCGGTCAGCCCCAGCATTTT
CASTPRDRGRGGQPQHF
>TRBD1|TRBV19|TRBJ1-5|-
TGTGCCAGTAGTATAGCGGGGGACAGGGAAGATAGCAATCAGCCCCAGCATTTT
CASSIAGDREDSNQPQHF
>TRBD1|TRBV7-3|TRBJ2-2|once
TGTGCCAGCAGCTCCCAGGGGGTTGGGGGGGAGCTGTTTTTT
CASSSQGVGGELFF
>TRBD2|TRBV5-1|TRBJ2-5|few
TGCGCCAGCAGCTTGACCGGGGGGACCCAAGAGACCCAGTACTTC
CASSLTGGTQETQYF